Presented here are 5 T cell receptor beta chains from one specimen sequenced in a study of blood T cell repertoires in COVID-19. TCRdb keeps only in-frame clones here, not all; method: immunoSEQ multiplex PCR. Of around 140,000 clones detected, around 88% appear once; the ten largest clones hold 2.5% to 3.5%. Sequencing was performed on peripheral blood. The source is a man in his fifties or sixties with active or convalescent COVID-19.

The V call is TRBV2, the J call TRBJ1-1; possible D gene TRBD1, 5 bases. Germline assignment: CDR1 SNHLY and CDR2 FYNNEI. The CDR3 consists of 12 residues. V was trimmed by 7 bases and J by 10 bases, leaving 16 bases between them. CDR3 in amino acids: CASIPTAGLAFF. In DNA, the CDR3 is TGTGCCAGCATACCGACCGCGGGGCTAGCTTTCTTT.

As DNA, the CDR3 is TGTGCCAGTAGTATGAGCGGGGGGGAGGATACGCAGTATTTT. Amino acids: CASSMSGGEDTQYF. The chain links TRBV19 to TRBJ2-3; 10 bases fit TRBD2. J lost 6 bases, V lost 3 bases, and 3 bases had no gene match. This CDR3 is built from 14 residues. CDR1 and CDR2 (germline): LNHDA, SQIVND (reference sequence).

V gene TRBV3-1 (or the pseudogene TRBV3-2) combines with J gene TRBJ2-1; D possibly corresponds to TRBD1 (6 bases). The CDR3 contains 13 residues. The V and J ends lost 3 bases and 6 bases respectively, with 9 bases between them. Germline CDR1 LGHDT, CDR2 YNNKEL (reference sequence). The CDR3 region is CASSQGAVNEQFF. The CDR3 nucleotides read TGTGCCAGCAGCCAGGGGGCGGTCAATGAGCAGTTCTTC.

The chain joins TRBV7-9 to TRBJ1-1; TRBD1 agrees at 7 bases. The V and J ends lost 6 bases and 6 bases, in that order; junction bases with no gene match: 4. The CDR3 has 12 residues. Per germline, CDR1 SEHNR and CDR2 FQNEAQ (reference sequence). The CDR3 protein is CASRQGFAEAFF. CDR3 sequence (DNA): TGTGCCAGCAGACAGGGGTTCGCTGAAGCTTTCTTT.

The CDR3 nucleotides are TGTGCCAGCAGCTTCGAAGGGGACACCATATATTTT. It encodes CASSFEGDTIYF. The chain is built from TRBV4-2 and TRBJ1-3; a possible D gene is TRBD1 (5 bases). Trimming pared 5 bases from V and 8 bases from J, leaving 10 bases between. Germline-derived CDR1 and CDR2 are LGHNA and YNFKEQ. The CDR3 is made up of 12 amino acids.